This T cell receptor beta chain was recorded in a study of T-cell reconstitution after alpha-beta-depleted transplantation in children. Unique molecular identifiers were used in preparing the TCRbeta library. One entry per CDR3 protein, called by TCRdb with MiXCR from the PCR reads. The sample yields under 300,000 distinct CDR3 sequences, approximately 10% seen once. This clonotype was detected ten times or more. The antigen is undetermined. There are 15 residues in the CDR3. V lost 6 bases and J lost 0; bases outside the gene matches: 8. The germline V gene has CDR1 WSHSY and CDR2 SAAADI. Study results and limitations: High day-60 TCRbeta diversity in some patients came from surviving recipient T cells and thymic progenitors. Counts and diversity of T cells one year after transplant came mostly from newly produced T cells. Several hundred expanded graft clones reportedly gave rise to the alpha-beta T cells present about two months after transplant.

The sample here was peripheral blood, taken 180 days after TCRalphabeta/CD19-depleted stem cell transplant. The rearrangement joins TRBV10-2 to TRBJ2-7; 7 bases map to TRBD2. This receptor was taken from a male patient aged 2 to 10 who had a stem cell transplant for chronic granulomatous disease, so the T cells may come from the graft donor. This chain's CDR3 is CASRETSWDSYEQYF. CDR3 DNA sequence: TGCGCCAGCAGGGAGACTAGCTGGGACTCCTACGAGCAGTACTTC.